This TCR beta chain was retrieved from a study of cytomegalovirus exposure and HLA in healthy donors. Study observations and caveats: In a later analysis, HLA-associated beta chains showed higher expansion and lower generation probabilities than comparable chains.

Donors consisted of healthy bone marrow donors. V lost 4 bases, J lost 0 bases, and 7 bases lay in between. Per the germline V gene, CDR1 is MNHEY and CDR2 is SVGAGI. The CDR3 is 14 residues long. The PCR contained 60 Vbeta and 13 Jbeta primers. TCRdb's table, derived via immunoSEQ multiplex PCR, lists solely in-frame clones and lacks some. Of 100,000 to 130,000 clones listed, about 72% are singletons. About this clone itself: The antigen is undetermined.

V is TRBV6-5 and J is TRBJ2-4; tentatively, D is TRBD1 (5 bases). The receptor was isolated from a young man in good health and CMV-seronegative. Sequenced sample: PBMCs. The CDR3 DNA reads as TGTGCCAGCAGTTCCAGGGTAGCCAAAAACATTCAGTACTTC. Translating it yields CASSSRVAKNIQYF.